This paragraph reports one T cell receptor beta chain. Clones were read by immunoSEQ multiplex PCR, and TCRdb kept only the in-frame ones, dropping some. Here the sample spans about 380,000 clones, more than 85% being singletons. This entry belongs to a study of shared T cell receptors in the human thymus. There are 18 residues in the CDR3. V shed 8 bases, J shed 5 bases, and the junction held 14 bases outside the gene matches. Germline assignment: CDR1 MDHEN and CDR2 SYDVKM. The source material was thymocytes. The chain employs TRBV28 and TRBJ2-3; 15 positions match TRBD2. The sequence came from a human donor. The CDR3 sequence: CASPPHGLAGGPEDTQYF. CDR3 coding DNA: TGTGCCAGCCCACCCCACGGACTAGCGGGAGGGCCGGAAGATACGCAGTATTTT.